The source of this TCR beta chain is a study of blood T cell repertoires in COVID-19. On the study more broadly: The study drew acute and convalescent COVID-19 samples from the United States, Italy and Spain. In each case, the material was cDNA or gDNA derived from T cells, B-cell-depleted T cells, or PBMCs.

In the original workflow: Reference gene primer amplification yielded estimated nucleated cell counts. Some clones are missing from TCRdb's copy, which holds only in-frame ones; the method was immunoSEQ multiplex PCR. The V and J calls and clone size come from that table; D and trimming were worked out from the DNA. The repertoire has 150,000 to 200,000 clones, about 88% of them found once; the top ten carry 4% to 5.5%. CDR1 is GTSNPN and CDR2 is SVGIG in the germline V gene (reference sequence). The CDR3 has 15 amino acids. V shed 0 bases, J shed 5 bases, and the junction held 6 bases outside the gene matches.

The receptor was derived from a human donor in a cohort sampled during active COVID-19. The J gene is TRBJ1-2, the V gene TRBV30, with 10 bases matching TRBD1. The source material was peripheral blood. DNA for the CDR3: TGTGCCTGGAGTGTCCGGACAGGGGGGAAGTATGGCTACACCTTC. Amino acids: CAWSVRTGGKYGYTF.